These 16 T cell receptor beta chains were sequenced from one sample in a study of OX40 agonist ivuxolimab in advanced cancers. TCRdb's copy holds only in-frame clones and misses some; the assay was immunoSEQ multiplex PCR. The table lists about 66,000 clones, around 85% of them singletons. The sequencing used CD4+ or CD8+ T cells sorted from blood, collected in a trial of the OX40 agonist ivuxolimab. These receptors came from an adult with an advanced solid tumor such as melanoma, head and neck, liver or kidney cancer.

This clone was seen once. This rearrangement joins TRBV4-3 to TRBJ1-3; D remains ambiguous. V gave up 0 bases and J gave up 2 bases, with 8 bases separating them. Germline CDR1 LGHNA, CDR2 YSLEER. This CDR3 has 15 residues. The CDR3 region is CASSQEVEAGNTIYF. As DNA, the CDR3 is TGCGCCAGCAGCCAAGAGGTAGAGGCTGGAAACACCATATATTTT.

This clone has a handful of counts. The chain joins TRBV7-2 to TRBJ2-5; tentatively, D is TRBD2 (5 bases). Germline V lookup: CDR1 SGHTA, CDR2 FQGNSA. The CDR3 has 12 amino acids. V lost 5 bases and J lost 13, with 17 bases in between. The CDR3 loop reads CASSPGLGGWYF. The CDR3 region has the DNA TGTGCCAGCAGCCCCGGACTTGGCGGGTGGTACTTC.

This rearrangement joins TRBV25-1 to TRBJ2-6; 7 bases match TRBD1. The CDR3 length is 18 residues. Germline CDR1 MGHDK, CDR2 SYGVNS. V trimming: 5 bases; J trimming: 0 bases; junction bases outside the gene matches: 10. CDR3 in DNA: TGTGCCAGCAGTAACCCGACAGGGCAGAGCTCTGGGGCCAACGTCCTGACTTTC. Amino acid sequence: CASSNPTGQSSGANVLTF. Variable domain in full (rest from reference TRBV25-1 and TRBJ2-6): EADIYQTPRYLVIGTGKKITLECSQTMGHDKMYWYQQDPGMELHLIHYSYGVNSTEKGDLSSESTVSRIRTEHFPLTLESARPSHTSQYLCASSNPTGQSSGANVLTFGAGSRLTVL.

This chain links TRBV28 with TRBJ2-2; D unclear. The CDR3 is 14 residues long. Germline V gene sequence: CDR1 MDHEN, CDR2 SYDVKM. The V end lost 7 bases, the J end lost 0 bases, and 9 bases lay between the germline ends. CDR3: CASILGSNTGELFF. In nucleotides, the CDR3 is TGTGCCAGCATCCTTGGTTCGAACACCGGGGAGCTGTTTTTT.

V gene TRBV2 combines with J gene TRBJ2-2; 7 bases map to TRBD1. The CDR3 is made up of 16 amino acids. Germline V gives CDR1 SNHLY, CDR2 FYNNEI. Germline trimming cut 8 bases from V and 4 bases from J; bases unmatched to any gene: 13. This CDR3 is CASGNPDRASTGELFF. CDR3 in DNA: TGTGCCAGCGGAAATCCTGACAGGGCTAGCACCGGGGAGCTGTTTTTT.

The chain has TRBV4-2 and TRBJ2-3; 12 nucleotides align to TRBD2. In germline, CDR1 is LGHNA, CDR2 YNFKEQ. CDR3 length: 16 residues. With V trimmed by 1 base and J by 5 bases, 4 bases remained unmatched. CDR3 DNA: TGTGCCAGCAGCCAAGCCCAGGGACTAGCGGGAGATACGCAGTATTTT. Protein sequence: CASSQAQGLAGDTQYF.

V is TRBV15 and J is TRBJ1-2, with D possibly being TRBD1 (5 bases). Trimming removed 3 bases from V and 2 bases from J, with 13 bases in between. The CDR3 extends over 15 amino acids. Germline V gives CDR1 LNHNV, CDR2 YYDKDF (reference sequence). The DNA for the CDR3 is TGTGCCACCAGCAGGGGAGGGGCGGTCAACTATGGCTACACCTTC. Translation gives CATSRGGAVNYGYTF.

The V gene is TRBV5-1, the J gene TRBJ2-5; TRBD2 aligns across 8 bases. J gave up 3 bases and V 4 bases, and 8 bases lay outside the gene matches. Per germline, CDR1 SGHRS and CDR2 YFSETQ. CDR3 length: 15 residues. CDR3 DNA sequence: TGCGCCAGCAGCACCCAGAGAGCGGGGGAAGAGACCCAGTACTTC. Translating it yields CASSTQRAGEETQYF.

This rearrangement joins TRBV5-6 to TRBJ2-7; D remains ambiguous. This CDR3 has 13 amino acids. Germline values: CDR1 SGHDT, CDR2 YYEEEE. CDR3 in DNA: TGTGAATTGGGTTCCCACGTAGCATACGAGCAGTACTTC. Translating it yields CELGSHVAYEQYF.

In nucleotides, the CDR3 is TGTGCCAGCAGGGAGGGACTAGCGGGGACCCGGCAGTTCTTC. This translates into CASREGLAGTRQFF. The chain is built from TRBV2 and TRBJ2-1; 13 bases map to TRBD2. Germline V CDR1 and CDR2: SNHLY, FYNNEI. Unmatched junction bases numbered 8, after V lost 6 bases and J lost 12 bases. The CDR3 spans 14 residues. The full variable domain, in which reference TRBV2 and TRBJ2-1 provide the parts outside the CDR3, is EPEVTQTPSHQVTQMGQEVILRCVPISNHLYFYWYRQILGQKVEFLVSFYNNEISEKSEIFDDQFSVERPDGSNFTLKIRSTKLEDSAMYFCASREGLAGTRQFFGPGTRLTVL.

V is TRBV5-8 and J is TRBJ1-1, with D hard to call. CDR1 is SGHTS, CDR2 YDEGEE, per germline. The CDR3 is made up of 13 amino acids. V lost 3 bases and J lost 1, with 7 bases in between. The CDR3 reads CASSSKRNTEAFF. The CDR3, as DNA: TGTGCCAGCAGCTCGAAGAGGAACACTGAAGCTTTCTTT.

The chain joins TRBV5-4 to TRBJ2-5; D perhaps matches TRBD1 (5 bases). The V end was cut by 3 bases, the J end by 5 bases, with 14 bases between. This CDR3 has 14 amino acids. Germline-derived CDR1 and CDR2 are SGHNT and YYREEE (reference sequence). CDR3 sequence: CASSSQGLPETQYF. CDR3 coding DNA: TGTGCCAGCAGCTCCCAGGGTCTCCCGGAGACCCAGTACTTC.

The chain has TRBV5-1 and TRBJ1-3, with D hard to call. CDR3 size: 16 residues. CDR1 is SGHRS and CDR2 is YFSETQ in the germline V gene. V lost 0 bases to trimming and J lost 0 bases, with 10 bases between them. The CDR3 DNA sequence: TGCGCCAGCAGCTTGGTTTCTGGGTCCTCTGGAAACACCATATATTTT. Translation: CASSLVSGSSGNTIYF.

The CDR3 nucleotides read TGTGCCAGCAGCCTTTCCCGGGACAGCAGCTATGGCTACACCTTC. This gives the protein CASSLSRDSSYGYTF. The genes are TRBV2 and TRBJ1-2; 7 nucleotides match TRBD1. The CDR3 covers 15 residues. Losses at the gene ends were 6 bases for V and 4 bases for J; bases not matched to a gene: 11. In germline, CDR1 is SNHLY, CDR2 FYNNEI.

The chain uses TRBV5-1 and TRBJ1-2; TRBD1 might be the D (5 bases). The V gene's germline CDR1 is SGHRS and CDR2 YFSETQ. V was clipped by 4 bases and J by 7 bases, with 20 bases between them. There are 15 residues in the CDR3. The CDR3 protein is CASSPIAGTGSGYTF. In DNA form, the CDR3 reads TGCGCCAGCAGCCCAATCGCCGGGACCGGATCTGGCTACACCTTC.

V usage is TRBV18 and J usage is TRBJ1-1, with a possible D match to TRBD1 (6 bases). The V end lost 1 base, the J end lost 6 bases, and 9 bases lay between the germline ends. Germline CDR1 is KGHSH and CDR2 is LQKENI. The CDR3 runs 13 residues. The DNA of the CDR3 is TGTGCCAGCTCACCACGGGGGGGCCCTGAAGCTTTCTTT. Translated: CASSPRGGPEAFF.